These T cell receptor beta chains were read from a single sample in a study of blood T cell repertoires in COVID-19. Here immunoSEQ multiplex PCR was the method, and the copy in TCRdb shows in-frame clones only, minus some. The sample yields 150,000 or so clones, around 80% seen once. The sequenced material came from peripheral blood. These receptors all stem from a woman aged 45 to 65 in a cohort sampled during active or convalescent COVID-19. CDR3s include the opening cysteine and the closing phenylalanine or tryptophan. D genes are given only for firm matches. A clone size is listed for some rows: how often the clone was seen (once, few, many), or a class if it is expanded.

>-|TRBJ1-6|-|TRBV19
CASRGQGHSPLHF
TGTGCCAGCAGGGGCCAGGGCCATTCACCCCTCCACTTT
>TRBD1|TRBJ1-6|-|TRBV19
CASNSRDSHSPLHF
TGTGCCAGTAACTCGAGGGACAGCCATTCACCCCTCCACTTT
>-|TRBJ2-5|-|TRBV11-2
CASSRGLVTEETQYF
TGTGCCAGCAGCCGGGGGTTGGTAACGGAGGAGACCCAGTACTTC
>-|TRBJ1-1|-|TRBV12-3/TRBV12-4
CASSLRGNTEAFF
TGTGCCAGCAGTTTAAGAGGGAACACTGAAGCTTTCTTT
>TRBD2|TRBJ2-1|-|TRBV18
CASSPLAGGDNEQFF
TGTGCCAGCTCACCGCTAGCGGGGGGGGACAATGAGCAGTTCTTC
>TRBD2|TRBJ2-1|once|TRBV7-3
CASSIGTSDEQFF
TGTGCCAGCAGCATAGGGACTAGCGATGAGCAGTTCTTC
>TRBD1|TRBJ1-2|-|TRBV5-1
CASSLTGGVQYGYTF
TGCGCCAGCAGCTTAACAGGGGGAGTTCAATATGGCTACACCTTC
>TRBD2|TRBJ2-3|-|TRBV24-1
CATSLGTNTDTQYF
TGTGCCACCAGCCTGGGGACTAATACAGATACGCAGTATTTT
>-|TRBJ1-1|-|TRBV29-1
CSAAGVRFSEAFF
TGCAGCGCCGCAGGGGTAAGGTTCTCTGAAGCTTTCTTT
>TRBD1|TRBJ1-2|-|TRBV10-3
CAIRGTGYGYTF
TGTGCCATCAGGGGGACAGGATATGGCTACACCTTC
>-|TRBJ1-2|once|TRBV5-4
CASSLGQENYGYTF
TGTGCCAGCAGCTTGGGACAGGAAAACTATGGCTACACCTTC
>TRBD1|TRBJ2-2|-|TRBV3-1/TRBV3-2
CASSRQGGTGELFF
TGTGCCAGCAGCCGACAGGGCGGAACCGGGGAGCTGTTTTTT
>-|TRBJ1-6|few|TRBV6-4
CASSAKPSNLSRSPLHF
TGTGCCAGCAGCGCCAAACCGTCTAACCTGTCCAGGTCACCCCTCCACTTT
>-|TRBJ2-7|-|TRBV2
CASSASQVLSYEQYF
TGTGCCAGCAGTGCCAGTCAGGTCCTCTCCTACGAGCAGTACTTC
>-|TRBJ2-5|-|TRBV6-5
CASSYSGLQETQYF
TGTGCCAGCAGTTACTCTGGGCTACAAGAGACCCAGTACTTC
>-|TRBJ1-5|-|TRBV6-6
CASSYSGGLGNQPQHF
TGTGCCAGCAGTTACTCGGGGGGACTGGGCAATCAGCCCCAGCATTTT
>TRBD2|TRBJ2-1|-|TRBV6-5
CASRSGGAVDEQFF
TGTGCCAGTCGGAGCGGGGGGGCAGTTGATGAGCAGTTCTTC
>-|TRBJ1-6|-|TRBV6-1
CASSEVGVGSPLHF
TGTGCCAGCAGTGAAGTAGGGGTCGGTTCACCCCTCCACTTT
>TRBD1|TRBJ1-1|-|TRBV9
CASTVQGDTEAFF
TGTGCCAGCACCGTACAGGGGGACACTGAAGCTTTCTTT
>-|TRBJ1-2|once|TRBV15
CATSRDYSHVAGGYTF
TGTGCCACCAGCAGAGATTATAGCCACGTCGCGGGTGGCTACACCTTC